Here is one TCR beta chain with its context. Its cognate antigen has yet to be identified. Nothing much larger sits one base from this clone, and base qualities are not available. Each collaborating institution followed its own protocols to collect whole blood in K2EDTA tubes. For TCRbeta analysis, collaborators shipped samples in one of three forms: frozen whole blood, isolated PBMCs, or DNA extracted from either of those sample types. TCRbeta CDR3 regions were amplified from genomic DNA using the immunoSEQ Assay, a bias-controlled multiplex PCR. Under the source paper's analysis protocol: The number of nucleated cells in each sample was estimated by amplification of reference gene primers within the assay. Sequence reads were collapsed and filtered to measure the absolute abundance of every unique TCRbeta CDR3 rearrangement. For each sample, productive Simpson clonality was calculated as the square root of Simpson's diversity index over productive rearrangements. TCRdb took this table from immuneACCESS and kept in-frame rearrangements with V and J called. Such tables lack part of the clones; where checked against another copy, unresolved V genes explain under half of the gap, and the rest is unexplained. V, J and clone size were drawn from that table, and D and trimming were deduced from the DNA. The table for this sample lists around 260,000 clones; around 89% of them were counted only once. The ten most abundant clones make up around 0.8% of the sample.

The entry originates in a study of blood T cell repertoires in COVID-19 (TCRdb year 2020). General notes on the study: Samples from collaborators originated in the United States, Italy and Spain and spanned both the acute and convalescent phases of COVID-19. The material from the prospective study consisted of cDNA or gDNA derived from T cells, B-cell-depleted T cells, or PBMCs. Deeply sampled blood TCRbeta repertoires from subjects exposed to, actively infected with, or recovered from COVID-19 were included in the dataset. The repertoires were released in a freely available public database intended as a resource for research on the immune response to SARS-CoV-2. Samples were obtained from the ongoing ImmuneRACE study (first 160 participants) and from over 1,000 subjects provided by 6 global collaborators. A de-identified subject ID, COVID-19 status, age in years and sex were almost always included in the sample metadata. HLA class I and class II types, where available, came from metadata supplied by the sample provider rather than from assay-based typing. General conclusions and limits of the study: The quantity of clinical and demographic metadata differed by source and by participant and was supplied without curation.

The germline V gene encodes CDR1 KGHDR and CDR2 SFDVKD. Trimming removed 7 bases from V and 4 bases from J, leaving 13 bases between the germline ends. Measured from the cysteine to the phenylalanine, the CDR3 is 13 residues long. The CDR3 DNA has 39 bases and is translated from base 1. This sequence uses TRBV24-1 and TRBJ2-7; matching of 6 bases hints at TRBD2 as the D gene. The specimen sequenced was peripheral blood. The origin of this receptor is a man in his thirties or forties with acute or convalescent COVID-19. CDR3 sequence: CATRGGALYEQYF. In nucleotides, the sequence is TGTGCCACCAGAGGAGGGGCTCTTTACGAGCAGTACTTC.